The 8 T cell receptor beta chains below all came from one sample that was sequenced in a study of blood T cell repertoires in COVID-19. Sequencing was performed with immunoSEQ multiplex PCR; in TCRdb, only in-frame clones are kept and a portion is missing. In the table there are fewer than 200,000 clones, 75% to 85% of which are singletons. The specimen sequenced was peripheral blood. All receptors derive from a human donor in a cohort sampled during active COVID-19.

CDR3 DNA sequence: TGTGCCAGCAGGGCGGTCCGCAATCAGCCCCAGCATTTT. It encodes CASRAVRNQPQHF. The gene calls are TRBV6-5 and TRBJ1-5, with unresolved D. Trimming took off 6 bases at V and 2 bases at J, with 8 bases between the two ends. The germline V gene encodes CDR1 MNHEY and CDR2 SVGAGI. This CDR3 spans 13 amino acids.

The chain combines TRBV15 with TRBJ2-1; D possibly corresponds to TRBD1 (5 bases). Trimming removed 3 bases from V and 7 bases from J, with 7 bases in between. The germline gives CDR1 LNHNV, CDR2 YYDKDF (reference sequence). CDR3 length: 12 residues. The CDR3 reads CATSSTGNEQFF. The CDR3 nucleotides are TGTGCCACCAGCAGTACAGGAAATGAGCAGTTCTTC.

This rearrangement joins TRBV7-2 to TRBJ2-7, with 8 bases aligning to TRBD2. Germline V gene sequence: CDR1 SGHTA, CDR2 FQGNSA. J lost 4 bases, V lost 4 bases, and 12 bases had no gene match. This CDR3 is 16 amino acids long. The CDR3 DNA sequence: TGTGCCAGCAGCTCGGGGGGGGGAGGACCTTCTTACGAGCAGTACTTC. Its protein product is CASSSGGGGPSYEQYF.

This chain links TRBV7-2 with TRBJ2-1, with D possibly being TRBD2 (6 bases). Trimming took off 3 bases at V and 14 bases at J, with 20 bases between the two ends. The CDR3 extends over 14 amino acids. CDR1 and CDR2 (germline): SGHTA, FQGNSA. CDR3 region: CASSLGGMVGGKFF. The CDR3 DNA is TGTGCCAGCAGCTTGGGCGGGATGGTGGGCGGTAAGTTCTTC.

CDR3: CASSPGLSYTF. The CDR3 region has the DNA TGTGCCAGCAGCCCAGGACTGAGCTACACCTTC. The J gene is TRBJ1-2, the V gene TRBV7-2; no definite D call. CDR3 length equals 11 residues. Trimming took off 5 bases at V and 9 bases at J, with 10 bases between the two ends. Germline V gene lookup returns CDR1 SGHTA and CDR2 FQGNSA.

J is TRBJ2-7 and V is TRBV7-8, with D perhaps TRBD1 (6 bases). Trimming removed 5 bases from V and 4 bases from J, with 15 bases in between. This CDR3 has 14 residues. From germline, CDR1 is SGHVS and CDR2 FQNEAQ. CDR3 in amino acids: CASSLDSNFYEQYF. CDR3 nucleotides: TGTGCCAGCAGCCTGGACAGCAACTTTTACGAGCAGTACTTC.

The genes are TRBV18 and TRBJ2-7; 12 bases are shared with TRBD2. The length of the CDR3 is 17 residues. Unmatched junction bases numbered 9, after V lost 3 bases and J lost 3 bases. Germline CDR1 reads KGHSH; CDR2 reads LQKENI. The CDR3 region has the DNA TGTGCCAGCTCACCCGGCCTAGCGGGAGGGTCAGGCTACGAGCAGTACTTC. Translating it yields CASSPGLAGGSGYEQYF. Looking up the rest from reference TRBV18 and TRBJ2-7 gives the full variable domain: NAGVMQNPRHLVRRRGQEARLRCSPMKGHSHVYWYRQLPEEGLKFMVYLQKENIIDESGMPKERFSAEFPKEGPSILRIQQVVRGDSAAYFCASSPGLAGGSGYEQYFGPGTRLTVT.

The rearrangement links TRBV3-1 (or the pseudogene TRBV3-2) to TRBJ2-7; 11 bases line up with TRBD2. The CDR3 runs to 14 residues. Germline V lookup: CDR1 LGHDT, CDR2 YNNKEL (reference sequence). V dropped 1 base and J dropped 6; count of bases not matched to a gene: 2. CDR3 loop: CASSQVLAGAEQYF. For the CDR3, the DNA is TGTGCCAGCAGCCAAGTACTAGCGGGAGCCGAGCAGTACTTC.